This T cell receptor (beta chain) was sequenced for a study of glioma-infiltrating T cells after dendritic cell vaccination (dated by TCRdb to the mid-2010s). Regarding the complete study: The cohort included around 15 glioblastoma patients drawn from Phase I and II dendritic cell vaccination trials, of whom 9 were newly diagnosed and 6 had recurrent disease. Survival after dendritic cell vaccination was correlated with TCR sequencing metrics, such as TIL content and the overlap between tumor and blood repertoires. Deep sequencing of TCR beta CDR3 regions was used to quantify tumor-infiltrating lymphocyte content and compare tumor and blood repertoires in dendritic cell-vaccinated glioblastoma patients. Between about 2002 and 2013, patients were given autologous tumor lysate-pulsed dendritic cell vaccination. The vaccine consisted of monocyte-derived dendritic cells cultured seven days with IL-4 and GM-CSF, then pulsed overnight with autologous tumor lysate. Patients received three intradermal dendritic cell vaccine injections at biweekly intervals in the arm below the axilla.

A word on this clone: Its binding antigen is unknown. No much larger clone exists at a distance of one base, and base qualities are not known.

The time point label here, explained by the study, means: after dendritic cell vaccination, including at tumor progression/relapse. Patients were selected for having adequate residual fresh-frozen tumor tissue and more than two years of available survival data. None of the glioblastoma patients carried an isocitrate dehydrogenase mutation, although molecular status otherwise varied. PBMC were collected before vaccination, two weeks after the third vaccination, and at tumor progression when it occurred. Genomic DNA was extracted with the Qiagen DNeasy Blood extraction Kit. Summary of the overall study and its limitations: After dendritic cell vaccination, a higher estimated pretreatment TIL content predicted longer time to progression and longer overall survival. The cohort was small and heterogeneous, few patients had complete blood and tumor sets, and even fewer had initial-recurrent tumor pairs. The response model built on TCR overlap across three groups was characterized as speculative, with prospective validation still needed. No direct relationship between TCR clonality and survival was found, suggesting that a diverse polyclonal response may matter.

The immunoSEQ assay amplified TCRB CDR3 regions from roughly 2 micrograms of genomic DNA, or from all available DNA when less than that amount was available. Multiplex PCR used 60 forward primers for TCR V beta segments and 13 reverse primers for J beta segments. Synthetic control templates were spiked into each sample at limiting dilution to estimate reads per starting template. The Illumina HiSeq System generated sequencing reads of 87 bp. The published analysis was carried out like this. PCR and sequencing errors were removed by merging closely related sequences with a nearest neighbor algorithm. TCR overlap was measured as the percentage of unique tumor TCR beta sequences also present in the same patient's peripheral blood. TCRdb retrieved this table from immuneACCESS and kept in-frame rearrangements only. Not all clones are present; in checked studies, unresolved V genes account for under half, and no reason is known for the remainder. That table is the source of V, J and clone size, and D and trimming were worked out from the DNA. A total of around 60,000 clones appear in this sample, more than 75% of them only once. Roughly 9% of the sample belongs to the ten largest clones.

The material sequenced was blood, taken after dendritic cell vaccination. This receptor was taken from a human donor with glioblastoma.

CDR3 loop: CASSPRQGSVETQYF. The sequenced DNA: TGTGCCAGCAGTCCGAGACAGGGTTCGGTGGAGACCCAGTACTTC. Recombination joined TRBV27 with TRBJ2-5; TRBD1 matches 7 bases in the middle. For this chain, trimming is 5 bases at the V end and 5 bases at the J end, and the number of junction bases without a gene match is 11. CDR1 and CDR2, per the germline V gene (reference sequence), are MNHEY and SMNVEV. Inclusive of the bounding cysteine and phenylalanine, the CDR3 is 15 residues long. The kept DNA is CDR3 alone, 45 bases in frame from the first base.